A single sample is the source of the 15 T cell receptor beta chains below, sequenced in a study of T cell clones after liver transplantation. Some clones are missing from TCRdb's copy, which holds only in-frame ones; the method was immunoSEQ multiplex PCR. The table shows some 70,000 clones, with 80% occurring only once. The specimen was CD4+ T cells from blood, collected before liver transplant. These receptors were obtained from a human donor who received a liver transplant.

The chain links TRBV9 to TRBJ2-3; TRBD2 aligns across 12 bases. This CDR3 is 16 amino acids long. With V trimmed by 0 bases and J by 6 bases, 5 bases remained unmatched. Germline V gene data show CDR1 as SGDLS and CDR2 as YYNGEE. The CDR3 nucleotides are TGTGCCAGCAGCGTAGGACTAGCGGGGGTAGGGGATACGCAGTATTTT. Translation: CASSVGLAGVGDTQYF.

The rearrangement links TRBV18 to TRBJ1-1; maybe TRBD1 (6 bases). The germline CDR1 and CDR2 sequences are KGHSH and LQKENI. The V and J ends lost 2 bases and 8 bases respectively, with 9 bases between them. The CDR3 is made up of 12 amino acids. The CDR3 nucleotides read TGTGCCAGCTCACCAGGGGGGCAGGAAGCTTTCTTT. Translating it yields CASSPGGQEAFF.

This chain joins TRBV18 and TRBJ1-1, with D uncertain. Trimming shortened V by 4 bases and J by 1 base, and 4 bases separated the two germline ends. Germline V gives CDR1 KGHSH, CDR2 LQKENI. This CDR3 has 12 residues. Here the CDR3 reads CASSLRNTEAFF. Written as DNA, the CDR3 is TGTGCCAGCTCACTCCGGAACACTGAAGCTTTCTTT.

This clone was recorded only once. This chain connects TRBV18 to TRBJ2-5; D unclear. The germline gives CDR1 KGHSH, CDR2 LQKENI. CDR3 length equals 15 residues. Between the trimmed V and J ends, which lost 4 bases and 3 bases, there was a span of 15 bases. CDR3 protein: CASSLFGGHEETQYF. The CDR3 bases are TGTGCCAGCTCACTCTTCGGTGGCCACGAAGAGACCCAGTACTTC.

This rearrangement joins TRBV4-1 to TRBJ2-1; 9 bases fit TRBD2. Per germline, CDR1 MGHRA and CDR2 YSYEKL. This CDR3 comprises 16 residues. V lost 4 bases, J lost 6 bases, and 10 bases stayed unmatched. The chain's CDR3 is CASSPEGRGGFNEQFF. The CDR3 DNA sequence: TGCGCCAGCAGCCCCGAAGGGCGGGGGGGCTTCAATGAGCAGTTCTTC.

The CDR3, as DNA: TGTGCCAGCTCGGACAGACAAAATGAAAAACTGTTTTTT. Protein: CASSDRQNEKLFF. The V gene is TRBV18, the J gene TRBJ1-4, with a tentative D call TRBD1 (6 bases). Germline V gives CDR1 KGHSH, CDR2 LQKENI. Trimming pared 6 bases from V and 5 bases from J, leaving 10 bases between. The CDR3 spans 13 residues. Variable domain in full (rest from reference TRBV18 and TRBJ1-4): NAGVMQNPRHLVRRRGQEARLRCSPMKGHSHVYWYRQLPEEGLKFMVYLQKENIIDESGMPKERFSAEFPKEGPSILRIQQVVRGDSAAYFCASSDRQNEKLFFGSGTQLSVL.

The chain links TRBV28 to TRBJ2-1, with no clear D. Trimming shortened V by 2 bases and J by 4 bases, and 12 bases separated the two germline ends. This CDR3 comprises 15 residues. Germline CDR1 reads MDHEN; CDR2 reads SYDVKM. CDR3 nucleotides: TGTGCCAGCAGTTTAGCCAGCCTCTCGTACAATGAGCAGTTCTTC. Its protein is CASSLASLSYNEQFF.

This rearrangement joins TRBV7-9 to TRBJ1-1; D is unclear. Germline assignment: CDR1 SEHNR and CDR2 FQNEAQ (reference sequence). Deletions cut 2 bases from V and 5 bases from J, with 9 bases between. CDR3 length: 13 amino acids. In nucleotides, the CDR3 is TGTGCCAGCAGCTTACGAGAGCGGACTGAAGCTTTCTTT. This sequence encodes CASSLRERTEAFF.

Comments on this clone: This CDR3 is also generated by other DNA sequences in the sample. This chain uses TRBV7-3 with TRBJ2-5; 7 bases fit TRBD2. Germline V CDR1 and CDR2: SGHTA, FQGTGA. V was pared by 5 bases and J by 2 bases, with 5 bases of the junction left unmatched. This CDR3 has 14 residues. The CDR3 nucleotides are TGTGCCAGCAGCCCAACGGGACTACAAGAGACCCAGTACTTC. This encodes CASSPTGLQETQYF.

The chain carries TRBV14 and TRBJ2-7, with D hard to call. The CDR3 has 14 amino acids. The germline gives CDR1 SGHDN, CDR2 FVKESK. Trimming removed 2 bases from V and 5 bases from J, with 13 bases in between. CDR3 amino acids: CASSQLGLEHEQYF. In DNA, the CDR3 is TGTGCCAGCAGCCAACTGGGTCTAGAGCACGAGCAGTACTTC.

The chain recombines TRBV19 with TRBJ2-1; unclear D gene. From germline, CDR1 is LNHDA and CDR2 SQIVND (reference sequence). This CDR3 is 13 amino acids long. Trimming removed 6 bases at V and 1 base at J, with 7 bases between. CDR3 nucleotide sequence: TGTGCCAGTAGCTCTGGGTCCTACAATGAGCAGTTCTTC. This codes for CASSSGSYNEQFF.

In its sample, this clone was seen a few times. The chain couples TRBV14 to TRBJ1-2, with D unclear. Trimming removed 5 bases at V and 3 bases at J, with 13 bases between. The germline CDR1 and CDR2 sequences are SGHDN and FVKESK. The CDR3 loop spans 14 amino acids. The CDR3 DNA is TGTGCCAGCAGCTCCCGCGGCGGGTACTATGGCTACACCTTC. Its protein is CASSSRGGYYGYTF.

The chain recombines TRBV5-5 with TRBJ1-2, with D unresolved. Germline CDR1 is SGHKS and CDR2 is YYEKEE (reference sequence). The CDR3 spans 16 residues. V was trimmed by 7 bases and J by 4 bases, leaving 23 bases between them. CDR3 residues: CASRHLISRKTYGYTF. CDR3 nucleotides: TGTGCCAGCCGGCACCTTATCTCGCGAAAGACCTATGGCTACACCTTC.

The chain recombines TRBV6-1 with TRBJ2-1, with 12 bases fitting TRBD2. The CDR3 covers 15 residues. CDR1 is MNHNS and CDR2 is SASEGT in the germline V gene. V was clipped by 8 bases and J by 8 bases; unmatched bases: 10. For the CDR3, the DNA is TGTGCCAGCTCCGGACTAGCGGGAACGGTCGATGAGCAGTTCTTC. It codes for CASSGLAGTVDEQFF.

This chain uses TRBV5-4 with TRBJ2-1; D unresolved. Germline CDR1 is SGHNT and CDR2 is YYREEE (reference sequence). The CDR3 extends over 17 amino acids. V gave up 4 bases and J gave up 4 bases, with 21 bases separating them. In nucleotides, the CDR3 is TGTGCCAGCAGCCCCCGGCACCACGTGGGTATTTACAATGAGCAGTTCTTC. Translating gives CASSPRHHVGIYNEQFF.